The 27 T cell receptor beta chains below were found in one sample sequenced in a study of blood T cell repertoires in COVID-19. Produced via immunoSEQ multiplex PCR; TCRdb's table is partial and in-frame only. The data hold roughly 200,000 clones, with roughly 94% observed a single time. The specimen sequenced was peripheral blood. The origin of the receptors is a young man with COVID-19, enrolled during active disease.

The chain combines TRBV5-1 with TRBJ1-5; TRBD1 is a possible D gene (6 bases). Trimming cost V 5 bases and J 5 bases, with 17 bases left between them. The CDR3 is made up of 15 amino acids. CDR1 and CDR2 (germline): SGHRS, YFSETQ. In DNA, the CDR3 is TGCGCCAGCAGGACAGGCGGGGGTCAAGATCAGCCCCAGCATTTT. It is translated as CASRTGGGQDQPQHF.

The chain has TRBV28 and TRBJ1-2, with D perhaps matching TRBD1 (6 bases). Germline values: CDR1 MDHEN, CDR2 SYDVKM. The V and J ends lost 7 bases and 2 bases respectively, with 20 bases between them. The CDR3 contains 16 residues. In DNA, the CDR3 is TGTGCCAGCACTCTAGGGGGGGGGCTCGGAAACTATGGCTACACCTTC. As protein: CASTLGGGLGNYGYTF.

This sequence joins TRBV3-1 (or the pseudogene TRBV3-2) and TRBJ2-7; D remains unclear. The V and J ends lost 2 bases and 3 bases respectively, with 8 bases between them. Germline lookup yields CDR1 LGHDT and CDR2 YNNKEL (reference sequence). The CDR3 runs to 13 residues. The CDR3 coding sequence is TGTGCCAGCAGCCAATATAACAGCTACGAGCAGTACTTC. It is translated as CASSQYNSYEQYF.

The gene calls are TRBV18 and TRBJ2-1, with D possibly matching TRBD2 (6 bases). Trimming left V 3 bases short and J 0 bases short, with 15 bases between. This CDR3 contains 17 residues. From germline, CDR1 is KGHSH and CDR2 LQKENI. The CDR3 here is CASSPDSGVSSYNEQFF. CDR3 nucleotide sequence: TGTGCCAGCTCACCTGATAGCGGTGTTAGCTCCTACAATGAGCAGTTCTTC.

V and J are TRBV30 and TRBJ1-1; TRBD1 might be the D (5 bases). CDR1 GTSNPN and CDR2 SVGIG come from the germline V gene (reference sequence). This CDR3 has 10 amino acids. V lost 2 bases and J 12 bases, leaving 10 bases between the germline ends. CDR3 sequence (DNA): TGTGCCTGGAGTCGGGGGATTACTTTCTTT. Protein: CAWSRGITFF.

The chain couples TRBV5-4 to TRBJ1-5; D gene ambiguous. Germline assignment: CDR1 SGHNT and CDR2 YYREEE (reference sequence). The CDR3 sequence is 12 residues long. V lost 4 bases, J lost 9 bases, and 11 bases lay in between. CDR3 bases: TGTGCCAGCAGCGCCGTAGATGGGCCCCAGCATTTT. Translation: CASSAVDGPQHF. The complete variable domain, with remaining parts taken from reference TRBV5-4 and TRBJ1-5, reads ETGVTQSPTHLIKTRGQQVTLRCSSQSGHNTVSWYQQALGQGPQFIFQYYREEENGRGNFPPRFSGLQFPNYSSELNVNALELDDSALYLCASSAVDGPQHFGDGTRLSIL.

This clone has only one observation. The chain employs TRBV2 and TRBJ1-5; D gene unclear. From germline, CDR1 is SNHLY and CDR2 FYNNEI. Between the trimmed V and J ends, which lost 7 bases and 0 bases, there was a span of 13 bases. This CDR3 has 15 amino acids. The CDR3 DNA sequence: TGTGCCAGCATAGAGGGTAGGGCTAGCAATCAGCCCCAGCATTTT. Translation: CASIEGRASNQPQHF.

The chain is built from TRBV4-1 and TRBJ1-2; tentatively, D is TRBD1 (6 bases). Looked up from germline, CDR1 is MGHRA and CDR2 is YSYEKL. The CDR3 runs 16 residues. Trimming pared 1 base from V and 7 bases from J, leaving 19 bases between. CDR3 DNA: TGCGCCAGCAGCCAAGTGCTCAGGGGACGGTTGATTGGCTACACCTTC. Its protein is CASSQVLRGRLIGYTF.

The chain has TRBV5-1 and TRBJ2-7, with 8 bases aligning to TRBD1. V was clipped by 4 bases and J by 5 bases; unmatched bases: 11. Germline V gene lookup returns CDR1 SGHRS and CDR2 YFSETQ. CDR3 size: 15 residues. The CDR3 protein is CASSIRQGIVHEQYF. The CDR3, as DNA: TGCGCCAGCAGCATACGACAGGGGATCGTCCACGAGCAGTACTTC. The full variable domain, in which reference TRBV5-1 and TRBJ2-7 provide the parts outside the CDR3, is KAGVTQTPRYLIKTRGQQVTLSCSPISGHRSVSWYQQTPGQGLQFLFEYFSETQRNKGNFPGRFSGRQFSNSRSEMNVSTLELGDSALYLCASSIRQGIVHEQYFGPGTRLTVT.

The chain couples TRBV7-9 to TRBJ1-1, with unresolved D. The V gene lost 1 base and the J gene lost 5 bases, with 11 bases spanning the gap. CDR3 size: 14 residues. Germline values: CDR1 SEHNR, CDR2 FQNEAQ (reference sequence). The CDR3 here is CASSLVLGGTEAFF. CDR3 coding DNA: TGTGCCAGCAGCTTAGTGCTGGGAGGGACTGAAGCTTTCTTT.

The chain has TRBV4-1 and TRBJ2-1; 8 bases fit TRBD2. In germline, CDR1 is MGHRA, CDR2 YSYEKL. J gave up 3 bases and V 3 bases, and 7 bases lay outside the gene matches. The CDR3 has 16 amino acids. CDR3 sequence (DNA): TGCGCCAGCAGCCATACCGGGGGGGCTGGCTACAATGAGCAGTTCTTC. Translating gives CASSHTGGAGYNEQFF.

The chain recombines TRBV6-6 with TRBJ1-1, with 7 positions matching TRBD1. Trimming took 5 bases from V and 6 from J; bases not matched to a gene: 3. Per the germline V gene, CDR1 is MNHNY and CDR2 is SVGAGI (reference sequence). The CDR3 sequence is 12 residues long. Written as DNA, the CDR3 is TGTGCCAGCAGTAGCAGGGGGGCTGAAGCTTTCTTT. Translating gives CASSSRGAEAFF.

The chain links TRBV18 to TRBJ1-2; 7 bases map to TRBD1. V shed 3 bases and J 8 bases; nucleotides not matched to a gene: 9. This CDR3 has 14 residues. Germline-derived CDR1 and CDR2 are KGHSH and LQKENI. The CDR3 is CASSPLSDRDGYTF. For the CDR3, the DNA is TGTGCCAGCTCACCCTTGTCAGACAGGGACGGCTACACCTTC. The full variable domain, in which reference TRBV18 and TRBJ1-2 provide the parts outside the CDR3, is NAGVMQNPRHLVRRRGQEARLRCSPMKGHSHVYWYRQLPEEGLKFMVYLQKENIIDESGMPKERFSAEFPKEGPSILRIQQVVRGDSAAYFCASSPLSDRDGYTFGSGTRLTVV.

The chain has TRBV7-9 and TRBJ2-4; a weak D match, TRBD1 (6 bases). Trimming removed 4 bases at V and 8 bases at J, with 18 bases between. Germline loops: CDR1 SEHNR, CDR2 FQNEAQ (reference sequence). This CDR3 contains 15 residues. CDR3 amino acids: CASSSGTHPGDIQYF. CDR3 coding DNA: TGTGCCAGCAGCTCAGGGACACACCCCGGAGACATTCAGTACTTC.

The chain links TRBV3-1 (or the pseudogene TRBV3-2) to TRBJ2-1; 7 positions match TRBD1. Germline V gene lookup returns CDR1 LGHDT and CDR2 YNNKEL (reference sequence). J was trimmed by 8 bases and V by 1 base; bases with no gene match: 8. The length of the CDR3 is 15 residues. CDR3 in amino acids: CASSQGTGTVDEQFF. The CDR3, as DNA: TGTGCCAGCAGCCAAGGGACCGGGACAGTTGATGAGCAGTTCTTC.

The CDR3 loop is CASSQGHPPQETQYF. Here the CDR3 DNA reads TGCGCCAGCAGCCAAGGGCACCCCCCACAAGAGACCCAGTACTTC. The chain employs TRBV4-1 and TRBJ2-5; D uncertain. Germline V CDR1 and CDR2: MGHRA, YSYEKL. The CDR3 has 15 amino acids. V was shortened by 1 base and J by 2 bases, with 11 bases between the two germline ends.

This rearrangement joins TRBV30 to TRBJ2-7; 7 positions match TRBD1. Germline lookup yields CDR1 GTSNPN and CDR2 SVGIG (reference sequence). This CDR3 has 15 amino acids. The J segment lost 0 bases and the V segment lost 2 bases, leaving 7 bases of the junction unmatched. CDR3 loop: CAWSPAGTASYEQYF. In DNA, the CDR3 is TGTGCCTGGAGTCCAGCCGGGACAGCCTCCTACGAGCAGTACTTC.

The chain uses TRBV5-1 and TRBJ1-3, with 7 positions matching TRBD1. This CDR3 comprises 17 residues. Germline V gives CDR1 SGHRS, CDR2 YFSETQ. The V gene end was trimmed by 0 bases and the J gene end by 4 bases; junction bases not matched to a gene: 10. The CDR3 DNA follows: TGCGCCAGCAGCTTGGGACAGGGTCGATTAAGAGGAAACACCATATATTTT. Protein sequence: CASSLGQGRLRGNTIYF.

The V gene is TRBV21-1, the J gene TRBJ2-5; the table names TRBD1, a call not compared with the DNA. TRBV21-1 is reported as a pseudogene. CDR3 length: 13 amino acids. CDR3 bases: TGTGCCAGCAGGCACAGGCCCCAAGAGACCCAGTACTTC. This gives the protein CASRHRPQETQYF.

V gene TRBV5-1 combines with J gene TRBJ2-7; 10 bases line up with TRBD1. Trimming removed 0 bases from V and 6 bases from J; junction bases left unmatched: 9. The germline V gene encodes CDR1 SGHRS and CDR2 YFSETQ. CDR3 length equals 16 residues. The CDR3 DNA reads TGCGCCAGCAGCTTGGGGACAGGGGGAGATTTGGGCGAGCAGTACTTC. It codes for CASSLGTGGDLGEQYF. Drawing the rest from reference TRBV5-1 and TRBJ2-7, the complete variable domain is KAGVTQTPRYLIKTRGQQVTLSCSPISGHRSVSWYQQTPGQGLQFLFEYFSETQRNKGNFPGRFSGRQFSNSRSEMNVSTLELGDSALYLCASSLGTGGDLGEQYFGPGTRLTVT.

V usage is TRBV9 and J usage is TRBJ2-3; 10 bases match TRBD2. Trimming at V came to 3 bases and at J to 2 bases, leaving 15 bases not matched to a gene. CDR1 and CDR2 from the germline V gene are SGDLS and YYNGEE. This CDR3 has 19 amino acids. CDR3 bases: TGTGCCAGCAGCGAGGAGAGGCTAGCGGGGGTTAGCCTCACAGATACGCAGTATTTT. Protein: CASSEERLAGVSLTDTQYF.

Turning to this clone: A junction boundary mismatches the germline segment, possibly from a read error. The chain carries TRBV12-3 or TRBV12-4 and TRBJ2-3; no definite D call. This CDR3 is 13 amino acids long. The CDR3 sequence is CASSLPVTDTQYF. In nucleotides, the CDR3 is TGTGCCAGCAGTTTACCGGTAACAGATACTCAGTATTTT.

This clone was counted once. V usage is TRBV19 and J usage is TRBJ1-2; D is unresolved. The germline CDR1 and CDR2 sequences are LNHDA and SQIVND (reference sequence). The V gene lost 6 bases and the J gene lost 3 bases, with 17 bases spanning the gap. This CDR3 is built from 15 residues. Written as DNA, the CDR3 is TGTGCCAGTAGCTTTTCATTCGGAGGAGACTATGGCTACACCTTC. It encodes CASSFSFGGDYGYTF. Supplemented by reference TRBV19 and TRBJ1-2, the full variable domain reads DGGITQSPKYLFRKEGQNVTLSCEQNLNHDAMYWYRQDPGQGLRLIYYSQIVNDFQKGDIAEGYSVSREKKESFPLTVTSAQKNPTAFYLCASSFSFGGDYGYTFGSGTRLTVV.

V and J are TRBV19 and TRBJ2-1; tentatively, D is TRBD2 (6 bases). Trimming shortened V by 7 bases and J by 6 bases, and 19 bases separated the two germline ends. CDR1 LNHDA and CDR2 SQIVND come from the germline V gene (reference sequence). This CDR3 is 15 amino acids long. For the CDR3, the DNA is TGTGCCAGTAAGTGGCGGGGAGCACCCACCAATGAGCAGTTCTTC. Its protein is CASKWRGAPTNEQFF.

This clone was recorded only once. This chain connects TRBV13 to TRBJ2-2, with 13 bases aligning to TRBD2. The CDR3 runs 17 residues. CDR1 is PRHDT and CDR2 is FYEKMQ in the germline V gene (reference sequence). V was pared by 5 bases and J by 2 bases, with 5 bases of the junction left unmatched. The CDR3 here is CASSPGLAGANTGELFF. The CDR3 nucleotides are TGTGCCAGCAGCCCAGGACTAGCGGGGGCCAACACCGGGGAGCTGTTTTTT.

The genes are TRBV2 and TRBJ2-5; 7 nucleotides line up with TRBD1. The ends lost 0 bases at V and 1 base at J; junction bases unmatched: 5. Per the germline V gene, CDR1 is SNHLY and CDR2 is FYNNEI. There are 16 residues in the CDR3. DNA for the CDR3: TGTGCCAGCAGTGAAGCGGGATGGGACAGCCAAGAGACCCAGTACTTC. Its protein is CASSEAGWDSQETQYF.

The gene calls are TRBV19 and TRBJ1-2, with 8 bases fitting TRBD1. The CDR3 loop spans 14 amino acids. The V gene's germline CDR1 is LNHDA and CDR2 SQIVND (reference sequence). Trimming at V came to 6 bases and at J to 8 bases, leaving 11 bases not matched to a gene. The CDR3 protein is CASRGATGQAGYTF. The CDR3 DNA sequence: TGTGCCAGTAGGGGCGCCACGGGACAGGCCGGCTACACCTTC.